The 11 T cell receptor beta chains below come from one sample, sequenced in a study of control samples from healthy donors and cancer patients. Using immunoSEQ multiplex PCR, the repertoire was profiled, and TCRdb retains in-frame clones only, with some absent. This sample has around 120,000 clones, with about 95% found just once. Sequenced: blood. These receptors came from a man aged 25 to 40 in good health.

This clone was seen a single time. The chain uses TRBV6-2 or TRBV6-3 and TRBJ1-5; a possible D gene is TRBD1 (5 bases). CDR3 size: 14 residues. With 5 bases removed from V and 3 bases from J, the gap between germline ends came to 11 bases. Germline V gene data show CDR1 as MNHEY and CDR2 as SVGEGT. CDR3 residues: CASSHGAPNQPQHF. CDR3 bases: TGTGCCAGCAGTCACGGGGCTCCCAATCAGCCCCAGCATTTT.

This clone showed up just once. The chain couples TRBV19 to TRBJ2-7; 7 positions agree with TRBD1. The length of the CDR3 is 13 residues. Germline CDR1 reads LNHDA; CDR2 reads SQIVND (reference sequence). V shed 4 bases, J shed 1 base, and the junction held 1 base outside the gene matches. CDR3 DNA sequence: TGTGCCAGTAGTAACAGGGGTTCCTACGAGCAGTACTTC. It yields the protein CASSNRGSYEQYF. Full variable domain (remainder filled in from reference TRBV19 and TRBJ2-7): DGGITQSPKYLFRKEGQNVTLSCEQNLNHDAMYWYRQDPGQGLRLIYYSQIVNDFQKGDIAEGYSVSREKKESFPLTVTSAQKNPTAFYLCASSNRGSYEQYFGPGTRLTVT.

The CDR3 coding sequence is TGTGCCAGCAGCTATGGGCAGGGGGTTATAGACGGGGAGCTGTTTTTT. Residues: CASSYGQGVIDGELFF. The chain carries TRBV11-2 and TRBJ2-2; 7 positions agree with TRBD1. The junction had 12 bases not matched to a gene; V was cut back by 4 bases and J by 7 bases. The CDR3 covers 16 residues. Germline V gene sequence: CDR1 SGHAT, CDR2 FQNNGV.

The chain has TRBV27 and TRBJ2-7; 9 bases are a match to TRBD1. The ends lost 5 bases at V and 4 bases at J; junction bases unmatched: 6. The CDR3 totals 14 residues. Germline V gene sequence: CDR1 MNHEY, CDR2 SMNVEV (reference sequence). CDR3 coding DNA: TGTGCCAGCAGTCCTGGGACAGGGTATTACGAGCAGTACTTC. Translation: CASSPGTGYYEQYF.

V gene TRBV27 combines with J gene TRBJ1-6; possible D gene TRBD1, 6 bases. CDR1 and CDR2 from the germline V gene are MNHEY and SMNVEV (reference sequence). CDR3 length: 16 amino acids. V gave up 2 bases and J gave up 4 bases, with 12 bases separating them. CDR3 in DNA: TGTGCCAGCAGTTTAAGGGGGGGTCGTTATAATTCACCCCTCCACTTT. This translates into CASSLRGGRYNSPLHF.

V and J are TRBV28 and TRBJ2-1; D gene ambiguous. Germline V CDR1 and CDR2: MDHEN, SYDVKM. Trimming pared 6 bases from V and 2 bases from J, leaving 5 bases between. This CDR3 region has 12 residues. The CDR3 nucleotides read TGTGCCAGCAGCGCCACCTACAATGAGCAGTTCTTC. It specifies CASSATYNEQFF.

This chain joins TRBV2 and TRBJ2-2; D remains unclear. CDR1 is SNHLY, CDR2 FYNNEI, per germline. Deletions cut 7 bases from V and 1 base from J, with 13 bases between. The CDR3 contains 15 residues. CDR3 sequence reads: CASIQNGVNTGELFF. The CDR3 DNA reads as TGTGCCAGCATACAGAACGGTGTGAACACCGGGGAGCTGTTTTTT.

The chain combines TRBV27 with TRBJ1-2; D uncertain. CDR3 length: 13 residues. The germline V gene encodes CDR1 MNHEY and CDR2 SMNVEV (reference sequence). Trimming pared 8 bases from V and 2 bases from J, leaving 12 bases between. CDR3 region: CASAGRLNYGYTF. In DNA form, the CDR3 reads TGTGCCAGCGCCGGACGGCTGAACTATGGCTACACCTTC.

The chain has TRBV6-5 and TRBJ2-2; D might be TRBD1 or TRBD2, each matching 5 bases. V lost 2 bases and J 4 bases, leaving 14 bases between the germline ends. This CDR3 contains 16 residues. CDR1 is MNHEY and CDR2 is SVGAGI in the germline V gene. The CDR3 region has the DNA TGTGCCAGCAGTTACGGGGCTAGCTTGTCCACCGGGGAGCTGTTTTTT. This translates into CASSYGASLSTGELFF.

V usage is TRBV5-5 and J usage is TRBJ2-7; D is uncertain. The CDR3 contains 14 residues. Per germline, CDR1 SGHKS and CDR2 YYEKEE (reference sequence). Between the trimmed V and J ends, which lost 2 bases and 3 bases, there was a span of 12 bases. CDR3 region: CASSFGWQNYEQYF. Here the CDR3 DNA reads TGTGCCAGCAGCTTCGGATGGCAAAACTACGAGCAGTACTTC. Full variable domain (remainder filled in from reference TRBV5-5 and TRBJ2-7): DAGVTQSPTHLIKTRGQQVTLRCSPISGHKSVSWYQQVLGQGPQFIFQYYEKEERGRGNFPDRFSARQFPNYSSELNVNALLLGDSALYLCASSFGWQNYEQYFGPGTRLTVT.

The chain carries TRBV7-2 and TRBJ1-1, with TRBD1 matching over 8 bases. The CDR3 runs 14 residues. Germline-derived CDR1 and CDR2 are SGHTA and FQGNSA. V shed 4 bases and J 5 bases; nucleotides not matched to a gene: 6. The CDR3 sequence is CASSSTGGGTEAFF. The CDR3 region has the DNA TGTGCCAGCAGCTCTACAGGGGGGGGGACTGAAGCTTTCTTT.